The 24 T cell receptor beta chains reported below all come from one sample, sequenced in a study of identical twins listed by TCRdb under 2016. Libraries were made using 5' RACE. Sequencing used an Illumina HiSeq 2000. TCRdb's own reprocessing of the public reads used fastp at Q25 and MiXCR and kept productive beta chains. All rows with the same CDR3 protein become a single entry with the most common DNA and genes. The sample contains hundreds of thousands of distinct CDR3 sequences, 15% to 20% of them found a single time. Of the sample, under 15% is held by the ten largest clones. These data were also reused for a study on T cells expressing NK-cell markers.

The sample taken for sequencing was PBMCs. Every receptor here comes from a woman under 30 in good health.

This clonotype has a handful of counts. The V and J genes are TRBV7-9 and TRBJ2-2; D gene uncertain. The germline V and J ends were trimmed by 5 bases and 1 base, with 14 bases remaining between them. Germline CDR1 is SEHNR and CDR2 is FQNEAQ (reference sequence). The CDR3 contains 16 residues. The chain's CDR3 is CASSPARTVNTGELFF. CDR3 sequence (DNA): TGTGCCAGCAGCCCTGCGCGGACGGTGAACACCGGGGAGCTGTTTTTT. Full variable domain (missing parts from reference TRBV7-9 and TRBJ2-2): DTGVSQNPRHKITKRGQNVTFRCDPISEHNRLYWYRQTLGQGPEFLTYFQNEAQLEKSRLLSDRFSAERPKGSFSTLEIQRTEQGDSAMYLCASSPARTVNTGELFFGEGSRLTVL.

The chain uses TRBV12-3 or TRBV12-4 and TRBJ2-3; the D gene is possibly TRBD2 (5 bases). This CDR3 region has 14 residues. The germline V and J ends were trimmed by 3 bases and 4 bases, with 11 bases remaining between them. The CDR3 DNA reads TGTGCCAGCAGTTTCACCCGGGATTCAGATACGCAGTATTTT. Residues: CASSFTRDSDTQYF.

The chain employs TRBV21-1 and TRBJ2-7; the table's TRBD1 call for D was not verified on the DNA. TRBV21-1 is marked as a pseudogene. CDR3 length: 16 residues. This CDR3 reads CASSKVRGDQFYEQYF. The CDR3 nucleotides are TGTGCCAGCAGCAAAGTAAGGGGAGACCAGTTCTACGAGCAGTACTTC.

The rearrangement uses TRBV20-1 and TRBJ2-3, with D perhaps matching TRBD2 (6 bases). V lost 5 bases and J lost 2, with 17 bases in between. This CDR3 contains 15 residues. Germline lookup yields CDR1 DFQATT and CDR2 SNEGSKA (reference sequence). The CDR3 loop reads CSAPHGRGDTDTQYF. CDR3 DNA sequence: TGCAGTGCTCCTCATGGGCGGGGAGACACAGATACGCAGTATTTT.

This clonotype has just a few counts. J is TRBJ2-7 and V is TRBV7-8; 7 bases are a match to TRBD1. The germline V gene encodes CDR1 SGHVS and CDR2 FQNEAQ. V lost 4 bases and J lost 3; bases outside the gene matches: 12. The CDR3 runs 16 residues. As DNA, the CDR3 is TGTGCCAGCAGCTACACGCCGGGACAGCGGAACTACGAGCAGTACTTC. It is translated as CASSYTPGQRNYEQYF.

Only a few counts were recorded for this clonotype. The chain is built from TRBV5-4 and TRBJ2-3; no definite D call. Trimming stripped 2 bases from V and 3 bases from J, with 13 bases between. This CDR3 contains 15 residues. The V gene's germline CDR1 is SGHNT and CDR2 YYREEE (reference sequence). CDR3 bases: TGTGCCAGCAGCTTTGATTACGGAATTACAGATACGCAGTATTTT. Encoded protein: CASSFDYGITDTQYF. Complete variable domain (other parts from reference TRBV5-4 and TRBJ2-3): ETGVTQSPTHLIKTRGQQVTLRCSSQSGHNTVSWYQQALGQGPQFIFQYYREEENGRGNFPPRFSGLQFPNYSSELNVNALELDDSALYLCASSFDYGITDTQYFGPGTRLTVL.

The count of this clonotype is one. This chain connects TRBV18 to TRBJ2-7; possibly TRBD2 for D (5 bases). CDR1 is KGHSH, CDR2 LQKENI, per germline. The CDR3 runs to 16 residues. V lost 2 bases, J lost 2 bases, and 16 bases lay in between. The CDR3 DNA follows: TGTGCCAGCTCACCAATTCTATACGGGGAGACCTACGAGCAGTACTTC. Translation: CASSPILYGETYEQYF.

The chain joins TRBV7-2 to TRBJ2-1, with 9 bases lining up with TRBD1. The germline gives CDR1 SGHTA, CDR2 FQGNSA. This CDR3 comprises 15 residues. Trimming took 2 bases from V and 7 from J; bases not matched to a gene: 6. CDR3 nucleotide sequence: TGTGCCAGCAGCTTACGTGGGACAGGGAGGAATGAGCAGTTCTTC. It specifies CASSLRGTGRNEQFF.

The chain combines TRBV29-1 with TRBJ2-7; TRBD2 aligns across 10 bases. Trimming took 5 bases from V and 0 from J; bases not matched to a gene: 7. The CDR3 runs 15 residues. Germline CDR1 SQVTM, CDR2 ANQGSEA. The CDR3 bases are TGCAGCGTTACTGGAGCGGGGGGGGACTCCTACGAGCAGTACTTC. Translation gives CSVTGAGGDSYEQYF.

This clonotype was counted only a few times. CDR3 region: CASSQDPWGTEAFF. The CDR3 nucleotides read TGTGCCAGCAGCCAAGACCCGTGGGGAACTGAAGCTTTCTTT. The gene calls are TRBV3-1 and TRBJ1-1; D is ambiguous. The CDR3 is made up of 14 amino acids. The germline V and J ends were trimmed by 0 bases and 5 bases, with 10 bases remaining between them. From germline, CDR1 is LGHDT and CDR2 YNNKEL (reference sequence).

In this sample, this clonotype turned up a few times. The gene calls are TRBV20-1 and TRBJ2-5; no clear D. The germline V gene has CDR1 DFQATT and CDR2 SNEGSKA (reference sequence). Trimming pared 5 bases from V and 7 bases from J, leaving 17 bases between. The CDR3 covers 13 residues. The CDR3 coding sequence is TGCAGTGCTCCTACAACTGCTTTGGGGACCCAGTACTTC. The encoded protein is CSAPTTALGTQYF.

The chain is built from TRBV20-1 and TRBJ2-1, with 8 bases that match TRBD2. Trimming at V came to 4 bases and at J to 9 bases, leaving 8 bases not matched to a gene. The CDR3 has 13 residues. Germline CDR1 is DFQATT and CDR2 is SNEGSKA (reference sequence). CDR3: CSAMSGGRPEQFF. The CDR3 DNA sequence: TGCAGTGCTATGTCGGGAGGGCGCCCTGAGCAGTTCTTC.

This clonotype was picked up a small number of times. This rearrangement joins TRBV25-1 to TRBJ2-3, with 11 bases aligning to TRBD2. Losses at the gene ends were 3 bases for V and 4 bases for J; bases not matched to a gene: 6. The CDR3 consists of 16 residues. The germline V gene encodes CDR1 MGHDK and CDR2 SYGVNS. The CDR3 DNA follows: TGTGCCAGCAGTGACCGAAAACTAGCGGGAGCAGATACGCAGTATTTT. Translated: CASSDRKLAGADTQYF.

This clonotype was counted only a few times. The chain carries TRBV29-1 and TRBJ2-5, with D possibly matching TRBD1 (6 bases). V gave up 7 bases and J gave up 5 bases, with 14 bases separating them. CDR3 length: 12 amino acids. CDR1 SQVTM and CDR2 ANQGSEA come from the germline V gene. CDR3 in DNA: TGCAGCGCCGAACCAGGGGAGGAGACCCAGTACTTC. Protein: CSAEPGEETQYF.

The chain uses TRBV19 and TRBJ2-7, with 10 bases matching TRBD1. The CDR3 has 15 residues. Germline CDR1 LNHDA, CDR2 SQIVND (reference sequence). With V trimmed by 6 bases and J by 5 bases, 10 bases remained unmatched. In DNA, the CDR3 is TGTGCCAGTAGAACGGGGACAGGGGAAGGAGACGAGCAGTACTTC. Its translation is CASRTGTGEGDEQYF.

V usage is TRBV12-3 or TRBV12-4 and J usage is TRBJ2-2, with D possibly TRBD2 on 5 matching bases. The ends were cut back, 11 bases at V and 3 bases at J, with 10 bases in the middle. CDR3 length: 12 residues. The CDR3 sequence: CAGSEDTGELFF. The CDR3 DNA is TGTGCCGGTAGCGAGGACACCGGGGAGCTGTTTTTT.

This chain uses TRBV6-1 with TRBJ1-6, with D uncertain. V lost 6 bases, J lost 2 bases, and 5 bases lay in between. Germline assignment: CDR1 MNHNS and CDR2 SASEGT. There are 13 residues in the CDR3. As DNA, the CDR3 is TGTGCCAGCAGAACCGCCTATAATTCACCCCTCCACTTT. Protein sequence: CASRTAYNSPLHF.

This chain connects TRBV9 to TRBJ1-1; D is uncertain. The CDR3 loop spans 14 amino acids. CDR1 SGDLS and CDR2 YYNGEE come from the germline V gene. The ends were cut back, 0 bases at V and 0 bases at J, with 6 bases in the middle. In DNA, the CDR3 is TGTGCCAGCAGCGTAGGTCCGGTGAACACTGAAGCTTTCTTT. This codes for CASSVGPVNTEAFF.

The CDR3 DNA follows: TGTGCCAGCAGCTTAGATGGGGGCGCAGAGACCCAGTACTTC. It specifies CASSLDGGAETQYF. The rearrangement uses TRBV7-7 and TRBJ2-5; D perhaps matches TRBD1 (6 bases). From germline, CDR1 is SSHAT and CDR2 FNYEAQ (reference sequence). The ends were cut back, 1 base at V and 4 bases at J, with 10 bases in the middle. The CDR3 loop spans 14 amino acids. The full variable domain, with the rest looked up from reference TRBV7-7 and TRBJ2-5, is GAGVSQSPRYKVTKRGQDVTLRCDPISSHATLYWYQQALGQGPEFLTYFNYEAQPDKSGLPSDRFSAERPEGSISTLTIQRTEQRDSAMYRCASSLDGGAETQYFGPGTRLLVL.

This clonotype was recorded a few times. The chain employs TRBV10-2 and TRBJ2-7, with D possibly TRBD1 on 5 matching bases. Germline CDR1 reads WSHSY; CDR2 reads SAAADI. Between the trimmed V and J ends, which lost 4 bases and 3 bases, there was a span of 13 bases. The CDR3 has 14 residues. CDR3 loop: CASSVGASYYEQYF. The CDR3 DNA reads as TGCGCCAGCAGTGTAGGGGCCTCCTACTACGAGCAGTACTTC.

A note on this clonotype: The junction departs from the called germline gene at one end, perhaps through a read error. This chain's CDR3 is CASSLTPRVSSHNEQFF. The CDR3, as DNA: TGTGCCAGCAGCTTAACGCCCAGAGTTAGCTCCCACAATGAGCAGTTCTTC. This chain uses TRBV7-3 with TRBJ2-1; D gene unclear. This CDR3 is 17 amino acids long. From germline, CDR1 is SGHTA and CDR2 FQGTGA.

This clonotype was counted ten times or more. The J gene is TRBJ2-7, the V gene TRBV12-3 or TRBV12-4; D is unresolved. V lost 5 bases, J lost 0 bases, and 11 bases lay in between. This CDR3 comprises 14 residues. The CDR3 region is CASSARQDSYEQYF. The CDR3 DNA follows: TGTGCCAGCAGTGCTCGACAAGACTCCTACGAGCAGTACTTC.

This sequence joins TRBV20-1 and TRBJ2-7; the D is unclear. Germline lookup yields CDR1 DFQATT and CDR2 SNEGSKA (reference sequence). The CDR3 is 12 residues long. Trimming pared 3 bases from V and 1 base from J, leaving 7 bases between. CDR3 sequence (DNA): TGCAGTGCTAGGGACGTATCCTACGAGCAGTACTTC. Encoded protein: CSARDVSYEQYF.

The chain has TRBV9 and TRBJ2-7; the D gene is possibly TRBD2 (5 bases). Between the trimmed V and J ends, which lost 0 bases and 5 bases, there was a span of 18 bases. Per the germline V gene, CDR1 is SGDLS and CDR2 is YYNGEE. The CDR3 totals 16 residues. The CDR3, as DNA: TGTGCCAGCAGCGTAGGGGGAGCGGCACTCTGGAACGAGCAGTACTTC. Amino acids: CASSVGGAALWNEQYF. The full variable domain, with the rest looked up from reference TRBV9 and TRBJ2-7, is DSGVTQTPKHLITATGQRVTLRCSPRSGDLSVYWYQQSLDQGLQFLIQYYNGEERAKGNILERFSAQQFPDLHSELNLSSLELGDSALYFCASSVGGAALWNEQYFGPGTRLTVT.